This TCR beta chain was sequenced during a study of blood T cell repertoires in COVID-19. About the research overall: Sites across the United States, Italy and Spain contributed samples from acute and convalescent COVID-19. T cells, B-cell-depleted T cells, or PBMCs provided the cDNA or gDNA that served as material.

As originally analysed: Reference gene primer amplification gave nucleated cell count estimates. Profiled with immunoSEQ multiplex PCR; TCRdb holds only in-frame clones, not every one. V, J and clone size derive from that table, while D and trimming were established from the DNA sequence. The data hold about 46,000 clones, with approximately 83% observed a single time. The ends were cut back, 7 bases at V and 8 bases at J, with 20 bases in the middle. Germline V gene data show CDR1 as MDHEN and CDR2 as SYDVKM. The CDR3 covers 15 residues. The rearrangement links TRBV28 to TRBJ1-4; TRBD1 is a possible D gene (5 bases). The TCR was taken from a human donor in a cohort sampled during active COVID-19. The donor label of this sample is uncertain. The sequenced sample was peripheral blood. The CDR3 region is CASTTPAGVGEKLFF. As DNA, the CDR3 is TGTGCCAGCACCACGCCGGCGGGGGTAGGCGAAAAACTGTTTTTT.